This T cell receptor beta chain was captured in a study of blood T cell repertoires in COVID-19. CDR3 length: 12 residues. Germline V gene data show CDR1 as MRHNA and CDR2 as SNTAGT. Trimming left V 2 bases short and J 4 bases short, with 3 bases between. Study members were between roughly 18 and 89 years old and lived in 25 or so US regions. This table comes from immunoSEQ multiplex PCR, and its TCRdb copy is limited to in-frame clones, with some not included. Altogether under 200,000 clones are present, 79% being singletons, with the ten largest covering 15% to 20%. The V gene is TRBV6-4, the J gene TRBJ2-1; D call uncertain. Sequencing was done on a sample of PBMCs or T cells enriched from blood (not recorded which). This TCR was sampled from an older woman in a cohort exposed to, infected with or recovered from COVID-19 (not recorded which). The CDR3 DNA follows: TGTGCCAGCAGTGACCATTACAATGAGCAGTTCTTC. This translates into CASSDHYNEQFF.